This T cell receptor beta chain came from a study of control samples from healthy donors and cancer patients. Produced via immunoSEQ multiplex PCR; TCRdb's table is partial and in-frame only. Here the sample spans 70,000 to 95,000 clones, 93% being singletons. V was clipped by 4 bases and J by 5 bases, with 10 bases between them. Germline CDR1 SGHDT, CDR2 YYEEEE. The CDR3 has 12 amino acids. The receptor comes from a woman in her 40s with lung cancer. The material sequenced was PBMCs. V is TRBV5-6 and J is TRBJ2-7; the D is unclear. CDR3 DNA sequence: TGTGCCAGCAGCCTACCTCCTCACGAGCAGTACTTC. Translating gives CASSLPPHEQYF.